This T cell receptor beta chain was captured in a study of T cells in Graves' hyperthyroidism and ophthalmopathy. This clonotype has a count of ten or more. TCR beta CDR3 regions were amplified from RNA transcripts. TCR CDR3 underwent first-round RT-PCR with the HTBI primer set. TCRdb fed the multiplex PCR reads into MiXCR, producing one record per CDR3 protein. The sample contains a few hundred thousand distinct CDR3 sequences, roughly 20% of which appear only once. V lost 3 bases and J lost 9, with 24 bases in between. The germline CDR1 and CDR2 sequences are DFQATT and SNEGSKA (reference sequence). The CDR3 runs to 16 residues.

The chain joins TRBV20-1 to TRBJ1-5; D remains ambiguous. The receptor's source is a man in his late teens or twenties with Graves' hyperthyroidism. The sequenced sample consisted of blood. CDR3 DNA sequence: TGCAGTGCTAGTCCCCCCAGGCAAGCTACACGAACGCCCCAGCATTTT. Amino acids: CSASPPRQATRTPQHF.